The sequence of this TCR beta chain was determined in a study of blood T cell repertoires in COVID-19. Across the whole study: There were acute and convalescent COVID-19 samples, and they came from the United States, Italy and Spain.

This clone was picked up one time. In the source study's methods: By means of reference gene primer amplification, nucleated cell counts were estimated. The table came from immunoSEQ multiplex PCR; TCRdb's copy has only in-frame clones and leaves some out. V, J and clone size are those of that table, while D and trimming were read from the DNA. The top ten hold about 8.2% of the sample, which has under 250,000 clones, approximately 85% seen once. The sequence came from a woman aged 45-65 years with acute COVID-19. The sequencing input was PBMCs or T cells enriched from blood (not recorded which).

CDR3: CAWTGDLNTEAFF. Written as DNA, the CDR3 is TGTGCCTGGACCGGGGATCTCAACACTGAAGCTTTCTTT. V is TRBV30 and J is TRBJ1-1; D call uncertain. The V end lost 4 bases, the J end lost 2 bases, and 11 bases lay between the germline ends. CDR1 is GTSNPN and CDR2 is SVGIG in the germline V gene (reference sequence). The CDR3 consists of 13 residues.